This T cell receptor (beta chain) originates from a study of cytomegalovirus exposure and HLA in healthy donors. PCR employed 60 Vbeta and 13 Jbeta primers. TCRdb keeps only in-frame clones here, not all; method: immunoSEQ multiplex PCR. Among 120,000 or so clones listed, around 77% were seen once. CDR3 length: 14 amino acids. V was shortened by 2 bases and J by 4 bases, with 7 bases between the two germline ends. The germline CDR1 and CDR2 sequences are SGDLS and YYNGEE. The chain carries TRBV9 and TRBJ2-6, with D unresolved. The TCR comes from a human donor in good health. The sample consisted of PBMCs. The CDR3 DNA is TGTGCCAGCAGCGTGTCCGGGGGGGCCAACGTCCTGACTTTC. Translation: CASSVSGGANVLTF.